The 10 T cell receptor beta chains given below trace back to one sample, sequenced in a study of Ad26.COV2.S vaccination and SARS-CoV-2 variants. Treatment given: around 19 received Ad26.COV2.S at low or high dose, single or two shots; several received placebo; per-sample allocation not given. Samples analyzed were those drawn on day 63 after the first vaccine or placebo injection. Sequencing used immunoSEQ multiplex PCR; TCRdb keeps in-frame clones, though not all of them. The table lists hundreds of thousands of clones, 80% to 95% of them singletons. The specimen was peripheral blood, collected in a trial of Ad26.COV2.S vaccine versus placebo. These receptors all come from a person aged 18 to 59 who received the Ad26.COV2.S COVID-19 vaccine or a placebo.

This chain links TRBV18 with TRBJ2-1; the D gene is possibly TRBD1 (6 bases). The CDR3 covers 14 residues. CDR1 is KGHSH, CDR2 LQKENI, per germline. Trimming pared 2 bases from V and 9 bases from J, leaving 14 bases between. CDR3: CASSPRLQGGEQFF. CDR3 coding DNA: TGTGCCAGCTCACCAAGATTACAGGGTGGTGAGCAGTTCTTC.

This clone was found once. The chain recombines TRBV4-1 with TRBJ1-2, with TRBD1 as a possible D gene (5 bases). Germline V CDR1 and CDR2: MGHRA, YSYEKL. The CDR3 is 14 residues long. V was pared by 2 bases and J by 2 bases, with 9 bases between. The CDR3: CASSQHEGNYGYTF. In nucleotides, the CDR3 is TGCGCCAGCAGCCAACATGAGGGGAACTATGGCTACACCTTC.

The chain links TRBV5-5 to TRBJ1-5; TRBD1 might be the D (6 bases). The CDR3 runs to 14 residues. V was clipped by 4 bases and J by 0 bases, with 8 bases between them. Per the germline V gene, CDR1 is SGHKS and CDR2 is YYEKEE (reference sequence). CDR3 bases: TGTGCCAGCAGCCTACAGGGTAGCAATCAGCCCCAGCATTTT. Protein: CASSLQGSNQPQHF.

This clone was found once. The V gene is TRBV3-1 (or the pseudogene TRBV3-2), the J gene TRBJ2-3; D perhaps matches TRBD2 (6 bases). The CDR3 totals 18 residues. Germline V gene data show CDR1 as LGHDT and CDR2 as YNNKEL (reference sequence). The V and J ends lost 4 bases and 2 bases respectively, with 22 bases between them. The CDR3 reads CASSPVLAYHDNTDTQYF. CDR3 DNA: TGTGCCAGCAGCCCCGTTCTAGCGTATCACGATAACACAGATACGCAGTATTTT.

The gene calls are TRBV4-1 and TRBJ2-3; TRBD2 matches at 10 bases. Trimming removed 1 base from V and 2 bases from J; junction bases left unmatched: 3. CDR1 and CDR2 from the germline V gene are MGHRA and YSYEKL. This CDR3 comprises 16 residues. CDR3 sequence reads: CASSQGTSGFTDTQYF. DNA of the CDR3: TGCGCCAGCAGCCAAGGGACTAGCGGATTCACAGATACGCAGTATTTT.

The chain has TRBV11-2 and TRBJ2-2, with 7 bases identical to TRBD1. CDR1 is SGHAT and CDR2 is FQNNGV in the germline V gene. V trimming: 5 bases; J trimming: 1 base; junction bases outside the gene matches: 4. The CDR3 totals 15 residues. The CDR3 coding sequence is TGTGCCAGCAGCACACACAGGGGGAACACCGGGGAGCTGTTTTTT. Residues: CASSTHRGNTGELFF.

The chain employs TRBV28 and TRBJ2-5; 9 bases match TRBD2. Losses at the gene ends were 8 bases for V and 3 bases for J; bases not matched to a gene: 19. The CDR3 has 18 residues. The germline CDR1 and CDR2 sequences are MDHEN and SYDVKM. CDR3 region: CASHTLGVAGAGEETQYF. Here the CDR3 DNA reads TGTGCCAGCCACACCCTAGGGGTAGCGGGAGCGGGGGAAGAGACCCAGTACTTC. Combining the CDR3 with reference TRBV28 and TRBJ2-5 gives the whole variable domain DVKVTQSSRYLVKRTGEKVFLECVQDMDHENMFWYRQDPGLGLRLIYFSYDVKMKEKGDIPEGYSVSREKKERFSLILESASTNQTSMYLCASHTLGVAGAGEETQYFGPGTRLLVL.

This chain joins TRBV4-1 and TRBJ1-1; D gene unclear. Germline CDR1 MGHRA, CDR2 YSYEKL. Trimming cost V 1 base and J 5 bases, with 14 bases left between them. The CDR3 length is 15 residues. As DNA, the CDR3 is TGCGCCAGCAGCCAAGTACGGCCGTCGAATACTGAAGCTTTCTTT. This gives the protein CASSQVRPSNTEAFF.

The chain links TRBV12-3 or TRBV12-4 to TRBJ2-7; the match to TRBD1 covers 8 bases. V shed 7 bases and J 7 bases; nucleotides not matched to a gene: 6. The CDR3 is 12 residues long. CDR3 nucleotide sequence: TGTGCCAGCACCTCGACAGGGGTTGAGCAGTACTTC. Protein: CASTSTGVEQYF.

This chain uses TRBV5-1 with TRBJ1-4, with D unresolved. Trimming removed 0 bases at V and 8 bases at J, with 8 bases between. This CDR3 spans 13 amino acids. Looked up from germline, CDR1 is SGHRS and CDR2 is YFSETQ. The chain's CDR3 is CASSLEGVEKLFF. CDR3 coding DNA: TGCGCCAGCAGCTTGGAGGGAGTCGAAAAACTGTTTTTT.